These 5 T cell receptor beta chains came from one sample sequenced in a study of T cell responses to AZD1222 COVID-19 vaccine. Sequencing used immunoSEQ multiplex PCR; TCRdb keeps in-frame clones, though not all of them. The table shows 150,000 to 200,000 clones, with about 89% occurring only once. Sample: peripheral blood, taken on day 0 of MenACWY control vaccination. All receptors come from an adult in good health.

The chain uses TRBV7-3 and TRBJ2-1, with 13 positions matching TRBD2. The CDR3 has 17 residues. The trim removed 5 bases at V and 6 bases at J, leaving 10 bases unmatched. CDR1 and CDR2 (germline): SGHTA, FQGTGA. The CDR3 nucleotides read TGTGCCAGCAGCCCCCACCCACTAGCGGGAGGGGGCAATGAGCAGTTCTTC. It specifies CASSPHPLAGGGNEQFF.

The chain joins TRBV28 to TRBJ1-5; 7 bases fit TRBD1. The ends lost 11 bases at V and 1 base at J; junction bases unmatched: 8. The germline V gene has CDR1 MDHEN and CDR2 SYDVKM. The CDR3 contains 14 residues. CDR3 in amino acids: CAGSGDRSNQPQHF. In DNA, the CDR3 is TGTGCCGGAAGTGGGGACAGAAGCAATCAGCCCCAGCATTTT. Variable domain in full (rest from reference TRBV28 and TRBJ1-5): DVKVTQSSRYLVKRTGEKVFLECVQDMDHENMFWYRQDPGLGLRLIYFSYDVKMKEKGDIPEGYSVSREKKERFSLILESASTNQTSMYLCAGSGDRSNQPQHFGDGTRLSIL.

This chain uses TRBV4-3 with TRBJ2-5, with TRBD1 matching over 8 bases. Per germline, CDR1 LGHNA and CDR2 YSLEER. V gave up 4 bases and J gave up 4 bases; unmatched junction bases: 14. The CDR3 covers 17 residues. For the CDR3, the DNA is TGCGCCAGCAGCCCCTCAGCCGTACAGGGGGTAAGAGAGACCCAGTACTTC. As protein: CASSPSAVQGVRETQYF.

The sample holds one count of this clone. J is TRBJ2-1 and V is TRBV29-1; unclear D gene. V was shortened by 1 base and J by 0 bases, with 7 bases between the two germline ends. Germline loops: CDR1 SQVTM, CDR2 ANQGSEA. The CDR3 has 14 amino acids. The CDR3 DNA follows: TGCAGCGTTGAAGGTCTCGGCTCCTACAATGAGCAGTTCTTC. Protein sequence: CSVEGLGSYNEQFF.

V is TRBV4-1 and J is TRBJ1-2; 8 bases agree with TRBD1. The germline CDR1 and CDR2 sequences are MGHRA and YSYEKL. The CDR3 has 17 residues. V trimming: 0 bases; J trimming: 4 bases; junction bases outside the gene matches: 10. Here the CDR3 reads CASSQDISRDRTYGYTF. The CDR3 DNA is TGCGCCAGCAGCCAAGATATTAGCCGGGACAGGACCTATGGCTACACCTTC.